This T cell receptor beta chain was recorded in a study of response to subunit inactivated influenza vaccine. With regard to this clonotype: Its antigen is unknown.

MiXCR, run by TCRdb on the RT-PCR reads, gives a single entry per CDR3 protein. The profile shows 550,000 to 650,000 distinct CDR3 sequences, 12% of them singletons. Study-level results: It was suggested by the authors that few new T cells are recruited by each seasonal influenza vaccination.

The CDR3 is 15 residues long. V gave up 4 bases and J gave up 6 bases, with 22 bases separating them. Germline V CDR1 and CDR2: DFQATT, SNEGSKA (reference sequence). Specimen: PBMCs from blood, collected on the day of vaccination. The clonotype originates from a man in his forties or fifties who received an inactivated influenza vaccine. V is TRBV20-1 and J is TRBJ2-7; the D call may be TRBD1 or TRBD2 (7 bases each). CDR3 in amino acids: CSATGRGGGYPEQYF. The CDR3 nucleotides are TGCAGTGCTACCGGCAGGGGGGGCGGGTATCCCGAGCAGTACTTC.